This entry is about one TCR beta chain. Trimming cost V 4 bases and J 7 bases; bases outside gene matches: 7. This CDR3 has 14 amino acids. Looked up from germline, CDR1 is SQVTM and CDR2 is ANQGSEA. What was sequenced were expressed TCRB transcripts, since all of the isolated RNA had been reverse transcribed. Some clones are missing from TCRdb's copy, which holds only in-frame ones; the method was immunoSEQ multiplex PCR. The sample comprises some 330,000 clones, approximately 11% of which are singletons, and 0.015% rests with the top ten. This sample stems from a study of beta chain features in type 1 diabetes.

The J gene is TRBJ2-1, the V gene TRBV29-1, with 10 bases that match TRBD2. The material sequenced was naive CD4+ T cells from blood. This receptor was obtained from a woman under 40 in good health. The CDR3 DNA reads TGCAGCGTTGCTCGGCTAGCGGGAGATAATGAGCAGTTCTTC. Amino acid sequence: CSVARLAGDNEQFF.